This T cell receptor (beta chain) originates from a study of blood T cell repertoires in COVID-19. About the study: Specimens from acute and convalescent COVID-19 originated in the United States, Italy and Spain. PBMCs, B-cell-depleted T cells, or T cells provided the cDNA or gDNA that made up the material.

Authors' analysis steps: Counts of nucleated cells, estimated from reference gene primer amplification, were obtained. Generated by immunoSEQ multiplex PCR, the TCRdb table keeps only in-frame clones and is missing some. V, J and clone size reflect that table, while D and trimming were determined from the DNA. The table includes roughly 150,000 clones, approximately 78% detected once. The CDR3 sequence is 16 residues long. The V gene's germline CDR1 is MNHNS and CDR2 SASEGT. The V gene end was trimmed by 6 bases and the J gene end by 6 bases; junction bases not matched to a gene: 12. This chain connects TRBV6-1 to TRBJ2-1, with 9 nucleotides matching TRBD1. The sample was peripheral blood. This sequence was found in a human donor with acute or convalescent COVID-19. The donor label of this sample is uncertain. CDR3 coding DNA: TGTGCCAGCAGGGAACAACCGGGACAGGGACCCAATGAGCAGTTCTTC. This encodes CASREQPGQGPNEQFF.